This TCR beta chain was recorded in a study of T cells after yellow fever vaccination. V gave up 3 bases and J gave up 5 bases; unmatched junction bases: 10. The CDR3 length is 16 residues. Germline V CDR1 and CDR2: SGDLS, YYNGEE. The authors made TCR cDNA by 5'RACE template switching, adding a universal primer site and UMIs. A single record per CDR3 protein comes from TCRdb applying MiXCR to the 5' RACE reads. The sample yields 500,000 to 650,000 distinct CDR3 sequences, about 15% seen once. This clonotype was counted between two and nine times. The chain uses TRBV9 and TRBJ2-1, with 8 bases identical to TRBD2. The sequence was collected from a man between 18 and 29 years old who received the YFV17D yellow fever vaccine. Sequencing used PBMCs, obtained roughly 5 days after the first yellow fever vaccination. The CDR3 loop is CASSATPRGGDNEQFF. The CDR3 bases are TGTGCCAGCAGCGCCACCCCTCGGGGGGGGGACAATGAGCAGTTCTTC.